The T cell receptor beta chain described here comes from a study of molecular identifiers for immune sequencing clone quantification. Trimming took 0 bases from V and 7 from J, leaving 13 bases between them. Germline-derived CDR1 and CDR2 are LGHNA and YSLEER. The CDR3 extends over 15 amino acids. In its sample, this clonotype was seen many times. One entry per CDR3 protein, called by TCRdb with MiXCR from the PCR reads. The sample lists about 640,000 distinct CDR3 sequences; 20% were seen once. The TCR originated in a human donor in good health. Some libraries in this study had Jurkat cell RNA spiked in. Specimen: naive CD8+ T cells from blood, with Jurkat cell RNA spiked in. This sample's subset: FACS-sorted CD8+CD4-CCR7+CD45RA+ naive T cells. The chain is built from TRBV4-3 and TRBJ2-1; a possible D gene is TRBD1 (6 bases). For the CDR3, the DNA is TGCGCCAGCAGCCAAGAGAGAACAGGGCCGAATGAGCAGTTCTTC. It encodes CASSQERTGPNEQFF.